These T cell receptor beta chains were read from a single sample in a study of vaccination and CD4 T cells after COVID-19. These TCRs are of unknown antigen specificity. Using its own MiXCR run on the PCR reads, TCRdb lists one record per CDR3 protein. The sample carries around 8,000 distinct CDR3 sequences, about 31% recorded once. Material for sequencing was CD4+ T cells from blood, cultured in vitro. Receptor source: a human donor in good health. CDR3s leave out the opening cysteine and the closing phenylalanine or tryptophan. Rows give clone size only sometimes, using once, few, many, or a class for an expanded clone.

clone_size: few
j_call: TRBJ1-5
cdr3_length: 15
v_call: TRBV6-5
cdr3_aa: ASSYTSGARGNQPQH

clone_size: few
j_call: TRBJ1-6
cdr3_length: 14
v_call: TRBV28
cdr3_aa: ASTSHDWTGNSPLH

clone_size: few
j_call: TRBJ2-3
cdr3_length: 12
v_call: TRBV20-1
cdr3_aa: SAPGWGGTDTQY

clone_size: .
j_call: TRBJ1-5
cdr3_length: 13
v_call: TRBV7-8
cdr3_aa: ASSLGQGATQPQH

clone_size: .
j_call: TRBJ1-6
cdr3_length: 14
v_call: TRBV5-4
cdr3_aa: ASTFQRLGVDSPLH

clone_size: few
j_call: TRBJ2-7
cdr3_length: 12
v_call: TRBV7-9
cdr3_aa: ASSYGGASYEQY

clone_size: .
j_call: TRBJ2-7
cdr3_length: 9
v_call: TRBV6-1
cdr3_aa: ASSGAYEQY

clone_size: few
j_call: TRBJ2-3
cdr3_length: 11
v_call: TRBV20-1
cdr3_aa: SAREPNTDTQY

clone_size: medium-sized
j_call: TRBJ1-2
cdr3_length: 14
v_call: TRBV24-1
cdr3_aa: ATSDDLDRGDYGYT

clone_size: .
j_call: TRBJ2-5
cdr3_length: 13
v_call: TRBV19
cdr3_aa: ASSPRTGGRETQY

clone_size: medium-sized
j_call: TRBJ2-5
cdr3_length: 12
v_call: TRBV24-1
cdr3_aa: ATSEGLAQETQY

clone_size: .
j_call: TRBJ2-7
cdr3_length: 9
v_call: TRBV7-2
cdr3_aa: ASTGGHEQY

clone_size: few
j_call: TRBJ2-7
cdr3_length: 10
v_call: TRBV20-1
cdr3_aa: SARAGVYEQY

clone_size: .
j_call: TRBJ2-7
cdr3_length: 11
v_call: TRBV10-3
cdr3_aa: AINPGAPGEQY

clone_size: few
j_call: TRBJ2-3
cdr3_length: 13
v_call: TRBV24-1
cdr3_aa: ATSDLDGGPDTQY

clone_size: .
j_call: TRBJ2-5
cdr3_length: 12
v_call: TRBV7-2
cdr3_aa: ASSLTGGPETQY

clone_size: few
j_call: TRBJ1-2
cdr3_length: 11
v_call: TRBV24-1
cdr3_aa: ATSESPGYGYT

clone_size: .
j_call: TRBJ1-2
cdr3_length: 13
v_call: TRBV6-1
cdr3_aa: ASGPGTVLNYGYT

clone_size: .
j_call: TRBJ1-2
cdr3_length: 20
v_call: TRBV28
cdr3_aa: ASSLGSHMWGQPPTANYGYT

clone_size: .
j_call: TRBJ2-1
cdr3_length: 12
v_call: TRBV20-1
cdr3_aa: SANGFSSYNEQF

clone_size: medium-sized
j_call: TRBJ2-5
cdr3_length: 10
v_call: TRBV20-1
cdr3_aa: SARPVSETQY

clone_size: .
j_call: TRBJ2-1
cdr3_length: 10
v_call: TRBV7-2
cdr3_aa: ASSWNRNEQF

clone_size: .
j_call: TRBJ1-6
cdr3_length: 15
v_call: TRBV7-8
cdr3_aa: ASSLEGGSSYNSPLH

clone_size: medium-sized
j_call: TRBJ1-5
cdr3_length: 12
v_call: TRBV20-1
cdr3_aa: SAPGTGSNQPQH

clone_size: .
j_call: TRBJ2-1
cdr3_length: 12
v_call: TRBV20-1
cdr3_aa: SASGGGSTGEQF

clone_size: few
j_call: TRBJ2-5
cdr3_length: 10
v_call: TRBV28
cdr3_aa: ASSLLQETQY

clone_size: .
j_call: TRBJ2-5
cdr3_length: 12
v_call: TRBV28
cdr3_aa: ASSLLAGAETQY

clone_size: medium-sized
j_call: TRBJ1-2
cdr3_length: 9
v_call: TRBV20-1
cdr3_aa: SAGTGGGYT

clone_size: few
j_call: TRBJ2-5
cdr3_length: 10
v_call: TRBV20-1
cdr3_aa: SASIAAGTQY

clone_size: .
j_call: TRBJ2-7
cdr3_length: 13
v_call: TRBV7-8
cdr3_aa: ASSLNGGLTYEQY

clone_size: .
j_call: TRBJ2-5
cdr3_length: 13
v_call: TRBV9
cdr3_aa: ASSRAGNYQETQY

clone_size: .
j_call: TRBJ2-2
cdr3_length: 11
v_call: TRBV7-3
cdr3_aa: ASSTPFTGELF

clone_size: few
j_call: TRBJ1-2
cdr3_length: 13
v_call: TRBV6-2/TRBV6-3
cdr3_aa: ASSSPGGPDYGYT

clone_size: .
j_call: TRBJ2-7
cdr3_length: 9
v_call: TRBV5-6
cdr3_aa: ASSLRFEQY

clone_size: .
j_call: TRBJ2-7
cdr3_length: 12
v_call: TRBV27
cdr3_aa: ASTPGDTEKEQY

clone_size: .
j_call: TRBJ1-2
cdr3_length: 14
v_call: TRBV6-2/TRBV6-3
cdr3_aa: ASSYSTGDVNYGYT

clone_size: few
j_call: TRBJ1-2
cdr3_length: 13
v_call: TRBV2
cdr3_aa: ASSERAGSNYGYT

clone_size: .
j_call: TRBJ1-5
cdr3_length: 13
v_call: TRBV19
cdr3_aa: ASRYGLPIGQPQH

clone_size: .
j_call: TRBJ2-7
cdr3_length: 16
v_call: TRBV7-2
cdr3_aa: ASSLGTSGYTRTYEQY

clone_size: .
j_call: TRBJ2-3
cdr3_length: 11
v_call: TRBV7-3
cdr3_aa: ASSLILADTQY

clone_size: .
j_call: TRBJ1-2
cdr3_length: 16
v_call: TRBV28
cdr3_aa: ASSLRRTGHTTNYGYT

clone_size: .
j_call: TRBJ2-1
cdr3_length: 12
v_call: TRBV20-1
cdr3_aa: STAALGANSEQF

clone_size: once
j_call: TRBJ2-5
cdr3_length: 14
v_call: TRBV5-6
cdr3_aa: ASSADRLAGGETQY

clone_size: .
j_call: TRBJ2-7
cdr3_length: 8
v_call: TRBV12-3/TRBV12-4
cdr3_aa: ASSFYEQY